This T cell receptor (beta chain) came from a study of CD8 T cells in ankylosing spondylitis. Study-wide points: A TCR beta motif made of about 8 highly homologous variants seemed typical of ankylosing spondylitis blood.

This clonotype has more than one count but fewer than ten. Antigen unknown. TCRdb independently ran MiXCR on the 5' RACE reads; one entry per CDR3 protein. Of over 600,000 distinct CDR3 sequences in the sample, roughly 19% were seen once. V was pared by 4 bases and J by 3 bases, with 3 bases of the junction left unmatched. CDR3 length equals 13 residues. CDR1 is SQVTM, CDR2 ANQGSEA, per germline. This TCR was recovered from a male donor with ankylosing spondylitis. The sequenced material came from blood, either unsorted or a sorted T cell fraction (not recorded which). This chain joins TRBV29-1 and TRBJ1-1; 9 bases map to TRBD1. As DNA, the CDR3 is TGCAGCGTTGTCCGACAGGGGGACACTGAAGCTTTCTTT. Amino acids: CSVVRQGDTEAFF.